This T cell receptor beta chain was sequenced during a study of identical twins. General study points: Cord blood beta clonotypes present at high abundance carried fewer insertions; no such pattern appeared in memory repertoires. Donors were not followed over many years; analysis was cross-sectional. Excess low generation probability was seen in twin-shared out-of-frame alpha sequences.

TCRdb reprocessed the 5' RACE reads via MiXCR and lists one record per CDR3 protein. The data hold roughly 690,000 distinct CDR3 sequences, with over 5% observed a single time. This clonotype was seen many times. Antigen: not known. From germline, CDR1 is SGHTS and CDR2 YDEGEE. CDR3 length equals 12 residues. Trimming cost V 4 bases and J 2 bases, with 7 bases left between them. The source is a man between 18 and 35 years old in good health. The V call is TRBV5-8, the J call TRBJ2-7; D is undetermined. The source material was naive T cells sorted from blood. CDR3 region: CASSRSPYEQYV. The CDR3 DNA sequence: TGTGCCAGCAGCCGTTCCCCCTACGAGCAGTACGTC.